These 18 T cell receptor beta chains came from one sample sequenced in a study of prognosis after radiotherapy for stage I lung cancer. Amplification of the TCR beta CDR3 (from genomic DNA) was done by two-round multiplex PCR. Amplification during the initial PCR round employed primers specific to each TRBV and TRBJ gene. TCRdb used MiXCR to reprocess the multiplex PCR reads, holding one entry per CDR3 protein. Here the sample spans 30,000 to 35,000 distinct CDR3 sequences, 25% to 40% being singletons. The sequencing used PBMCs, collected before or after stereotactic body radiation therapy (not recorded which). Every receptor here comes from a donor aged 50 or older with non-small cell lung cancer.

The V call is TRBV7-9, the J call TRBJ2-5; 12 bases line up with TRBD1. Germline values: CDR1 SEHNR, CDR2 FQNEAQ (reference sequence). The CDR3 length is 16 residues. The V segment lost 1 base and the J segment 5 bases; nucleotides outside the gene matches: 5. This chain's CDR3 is CASSLDGTGGLETQYF. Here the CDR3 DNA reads TGTGCCAGCAGCTTAGATGGGACAGGGGGCCTCGAGACCCAGTACTTC.

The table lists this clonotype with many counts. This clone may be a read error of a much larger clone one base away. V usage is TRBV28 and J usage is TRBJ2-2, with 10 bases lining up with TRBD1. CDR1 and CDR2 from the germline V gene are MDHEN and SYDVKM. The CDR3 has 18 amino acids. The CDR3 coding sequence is TGTGCCAGCAGTTCACCGGGACAGGGGTCCCCGAACACCGGGGAGCTGCTTTTT. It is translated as CASSSPGQGSPNTGELLF.

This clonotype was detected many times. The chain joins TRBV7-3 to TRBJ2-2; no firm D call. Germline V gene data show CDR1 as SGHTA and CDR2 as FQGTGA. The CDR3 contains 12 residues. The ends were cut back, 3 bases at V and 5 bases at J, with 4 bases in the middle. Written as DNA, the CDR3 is TGTGCCAGCAGCTTCTGGACCGGGGAGCTGTTTTTT. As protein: CASSFWTGELFF.

CDR3 bases: TGTGCCAGCATCCTGGCAGGGTACAATGAGCAGTTCTTC. Translation: CASILAGYNEQFF. V and J are TRBV28 and TRBJ2-1; D perhaps matches TRBD1 (5 bases). This CDR3 has 13 amino acids. V was trimmed by 7 bases and J by 4 bases, leaving 11 bases between them. Per germline, CDR1 MDHEN and CDR2 SYDVKM.

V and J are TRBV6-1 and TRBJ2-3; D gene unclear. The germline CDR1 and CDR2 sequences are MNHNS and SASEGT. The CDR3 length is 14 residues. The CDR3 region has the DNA TGTTCCACCACCACAGTGGGTCCCGGGGATACGCAGTATTTT. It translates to CSTTTVGPGDTQYF.

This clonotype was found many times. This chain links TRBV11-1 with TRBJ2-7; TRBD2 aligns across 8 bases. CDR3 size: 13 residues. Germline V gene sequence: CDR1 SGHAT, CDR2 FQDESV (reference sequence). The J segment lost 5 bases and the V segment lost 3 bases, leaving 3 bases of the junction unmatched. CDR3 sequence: CASSLGLVNEQYF. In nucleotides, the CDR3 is TGTGCCAGCAGCTTGGGACTAGTTAACGAGCAGTACTTC.

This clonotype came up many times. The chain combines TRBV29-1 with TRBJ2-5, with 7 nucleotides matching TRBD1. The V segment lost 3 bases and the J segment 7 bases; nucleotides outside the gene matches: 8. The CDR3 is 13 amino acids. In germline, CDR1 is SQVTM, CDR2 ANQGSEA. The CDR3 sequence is CSVEGQYRATQYF. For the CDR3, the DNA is TGCAGCGTTGAGGGACAGTATCGGGCGACCCAGTACTTC.

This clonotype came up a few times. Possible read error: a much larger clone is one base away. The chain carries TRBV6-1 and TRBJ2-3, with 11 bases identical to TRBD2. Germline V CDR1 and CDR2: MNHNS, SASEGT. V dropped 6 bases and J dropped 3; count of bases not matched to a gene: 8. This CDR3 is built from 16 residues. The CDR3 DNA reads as TGTGCCAGCAGACTTCTGGGACTAGCGGATACAGATACGCAGTATTTT. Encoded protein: CASRLLGLADTDTQYF.

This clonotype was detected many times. This chain's CDR3 is CASSLTGRAETQYF. The CDR3 DNA follows: TGCGCCAGCAGCTTAACAGGGCGTGCAGAGACCCAGTACTTC. This sequence joins TRBV5-1 and TRBJ2-5, with D possibly being TRBD1 (6 bases). The V gene lost 2 bases and the J gene lost 4 bases, with 12 bases spanning the gap. In germline, CDR1 is SGHRS, CDR2 YFSETQ. The CDR3 has 14 amino acids. The entire variable domain, with the rest obtained from reference TRBV5-1 and TRBJ2-5, is as follows: KAGVTQTPRYLIKTRGQQVTLSCSPISGHRSVSWYQQTPGQGLQFLFEYFSETQRNKGNFPGRFSGRQFSNSRSEMNVSTLELGDSALYLCASSLTGRAETQYFGPGTRLLVL.

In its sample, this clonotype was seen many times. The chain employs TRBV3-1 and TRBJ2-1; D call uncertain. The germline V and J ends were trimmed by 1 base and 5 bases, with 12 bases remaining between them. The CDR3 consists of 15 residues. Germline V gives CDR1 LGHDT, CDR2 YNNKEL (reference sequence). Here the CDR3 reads CASSQGVVVDNEQFF. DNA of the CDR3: TGTGCCAGCAGCCAAGGGGTAGTTGTTGACAATGAGCAGTTCTTC.

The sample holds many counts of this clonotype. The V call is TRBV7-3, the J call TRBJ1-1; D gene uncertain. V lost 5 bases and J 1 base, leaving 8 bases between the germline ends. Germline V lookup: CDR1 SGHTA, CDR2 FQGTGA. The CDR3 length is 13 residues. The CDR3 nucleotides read TGTGCCAGCAGCCAAGAACAGAACACTGAAGCTTTCTTT. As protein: CASSQEQNTEAFF. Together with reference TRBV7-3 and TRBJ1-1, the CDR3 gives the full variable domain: GAGVSQTPSNKVTEKGKYVELRCDPISGHTALYWYRQSLGQGPEFLIYFQGTGAADDSGLPNDRFFAVRPEGSVSTLKIQRTERGDSAVYLCASSQEQNTEAFFGQGTRLTVV.

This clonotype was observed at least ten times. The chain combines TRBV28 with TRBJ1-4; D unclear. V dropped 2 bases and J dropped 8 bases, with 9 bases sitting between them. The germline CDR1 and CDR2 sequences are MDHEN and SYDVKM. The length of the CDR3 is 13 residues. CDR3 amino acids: CASSLQAGEKLFF. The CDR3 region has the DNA TGTGCCAGCAGTTTACAGGCGGGCGAAAAACTGTTTTTT.

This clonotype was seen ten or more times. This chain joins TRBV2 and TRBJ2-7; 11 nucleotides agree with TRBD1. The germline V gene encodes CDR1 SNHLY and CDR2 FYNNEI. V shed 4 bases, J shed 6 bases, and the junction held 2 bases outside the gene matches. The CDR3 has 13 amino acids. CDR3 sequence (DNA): TGTGCCAGCAGTGCCGGGACAGGGGGCGAGCAGTACTTC. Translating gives CASSAGTGGEQYF.

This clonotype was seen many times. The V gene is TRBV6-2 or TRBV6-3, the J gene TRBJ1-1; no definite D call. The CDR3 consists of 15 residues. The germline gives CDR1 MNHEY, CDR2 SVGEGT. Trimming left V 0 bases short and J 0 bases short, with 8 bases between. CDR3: CASSYSITVNTEAFF. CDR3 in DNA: TGTGCCAGCAGTTACTCGATAACAGTGAACACTGAAGCTTTCTTT.

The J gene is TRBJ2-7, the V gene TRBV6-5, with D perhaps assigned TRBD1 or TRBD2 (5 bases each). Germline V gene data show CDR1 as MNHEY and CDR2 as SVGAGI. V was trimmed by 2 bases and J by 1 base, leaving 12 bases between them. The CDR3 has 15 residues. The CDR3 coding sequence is TGTGCCAGCAGTTACGCCCGGGACGGGTCCTACGAGCAGTACTTC. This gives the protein CASSYARDGSYEQYF.

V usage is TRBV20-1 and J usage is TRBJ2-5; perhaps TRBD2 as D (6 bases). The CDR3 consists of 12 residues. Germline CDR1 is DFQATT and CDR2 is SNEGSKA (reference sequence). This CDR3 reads CSTRDFQETQYF. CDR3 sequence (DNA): TGCAGCACCCGGGACTTCCAAGAGACCCAGTACTTC.

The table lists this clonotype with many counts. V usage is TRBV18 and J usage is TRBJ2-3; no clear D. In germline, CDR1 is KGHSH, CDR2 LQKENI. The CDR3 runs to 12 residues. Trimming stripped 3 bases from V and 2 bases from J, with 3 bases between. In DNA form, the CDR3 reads TGTGCCAGCTCACCCTCCACAGATACGCAGTATTTT. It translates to CASSPSTDTQYF.

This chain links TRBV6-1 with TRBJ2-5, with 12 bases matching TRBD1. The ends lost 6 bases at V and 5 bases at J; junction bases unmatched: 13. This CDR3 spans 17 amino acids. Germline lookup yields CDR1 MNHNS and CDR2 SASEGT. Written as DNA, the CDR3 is TGTGCCAGCAGCCGCGGCACCGGGACAGGGGGCCTCGAGACCCAGTACTTC. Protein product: CASSRGTGTGGLETQYF.